The rows below give T cell receptor beta chains drawn from one sample of a study of T cells in Graves' hyperthyroidism and ophthalmopathy. TCRdb passed the multiplex PCR reads through MiXCR, listing each CDR3 protein once. The table includes about 290,000 distinct CDR3 sequences, about 13% detected once. The specimen sequenced was blood. The receptors were gathered from a woman aged 35 to 49 with Graves' hyperthyroidism. CDR3s include the opening cysteine and the closing phenylalanine or tryptophan. D genes are given only for firm matches. Size tells how often a clone was seen (once, few, many) or the class of an expanded clone, and some rows leave it out.

j_call d_call v_call clone_size cdr3_aa cdr3_nt
TRBJ1-4 NA TRBV11-2 many CASSSPGSSEKLFF TGTGCCAGCAGCTCCCCCGGGAGCTCCGAAAAACTGTTTTTT
TRBJ2-7 NA TRBV28 many CASSLLTPGQGREQYF TGTGCCAGCAGTCTCTTAACGCCGGGCCAAGGTCGGGAGCAGTACTTC
TRBJ1-2 NA TRBV12-3/TRBV12-4 many CASIPGWGGHYGYTF TGTGCCAGCATTCCCGGATGGGGGGGGCACTATGGCTACACCTTC
TRBJ2-1 NA TRBV3-1 many CASSQFGRGAYNEQFF TGTGCCAGCAGCCAATTTGGGCGGGGTGCCTACAATGAGCAGTTCTTC
TRBJ2-3 NA TRBV24-1 many CATLGDLGTQYF TGTGCCACCCTCGGTGATTTGGGTACGCAGTATTTT
TRBJ2-1 NA TRBV25-1 NA CASSELYGNEQFF TGTGCCAGCAGTGAATTGTATGGCAATGAGCAGTTCTTC
TRBJ2-1 NA TRBV19 few CASSRGRNNEQFF TGTGCCAGTAGTCGGGGCAGGAACAATGAGCAGTTCTTC
TRBJ2-3 TRBD2 TRBV19 NA CASSLGLEWDTQYF TGTGCCAGTAGTCTCGGACTAGAATGGGATACGCAGTATTTT
TRBJ2-2 NA TRBV7-9 many CASSLGENTGELFF TGTGCCAGCAGCTTAGGCGAGAACACCGGGGAGCTGTTTTTT
TRBJ2-3 NA TRBV6-1 many CASSLVGASTDTQYF TGTGCCAGCAGCCTTGTCGGGGCTAGCACAGATACGCAGTATTTT
TRBJ2-2 NA TRBV7-2 once CASSRPGTLTPGELFF TGTGCCAGCAGCAGACCCGGGACACTAACCCCCGGGGAGCTGTTTTTT
TRBJ2-7 TRBD2 TRBV14 few CASSQDRRLANYEQYF TGTGCCAGCAGCCAAGATAGGAGACTAGCCAACTACGAGCAGTACTTC
TRBJ2-1 NA TRBV20-1 many CSARESRRDYNEQFF TGCAGTGCTAGGGAGTCTCGACGGGATTACAATGAGCAGTTCTTC
TRBJ1-1 NA TRBV6-1 few CASSQGQRGAFF TGTGCCAGCAGTCAAGGACAGCGTGGGGCTTTCTTT
TRBJ2-7 NA TRBV2 NA CASSPRVYGYEQYF TGTGCCAGCAGCCCCAGGGTTTATGGCTACGAGCAGTACTTC
TRBJ2-4 NA TRBV28 many CASSSPSSSGHRAKNIQYF TGTGCCAGCAGTTCTCCCTCCTCTTCAGGGCATCGAGCCAAAAACATTCAGTACTTC
TRBJ1-3 NA TRBV9 NA CASSVAAEPGNTIYF TGTGCCAGCAGCGTAGCGGCAGAACCTGGAAACACCATATATTTT